The entry below gives a single T cell receptor (beta chain) sequence along with its context. Assay: immunoSEQ multiplex PCR; the TCRdb copy retains only in-frame clones and omits some. The sample has 55,000 to 70,000 clones; more than 70% are singletons. CDR1 is KGHSH and CDR2 is LQKENI in the germline V gene. V was cut by 0 bases and J by 2 bases, with 8 bases left in between. The CDR3 has 14 residues. This entry comes from a study of OX40 agonist ivuxolimab in advanced cancers. Study context: In this cohort, patients received ivuxolimab, an agonistic anti-OX40 (CD134) antibody.

This clonotype originated in an adult with an advanced solid tumor such as melanoma, head and neck, liver or kidney cancer. V gene TRBV18 combines with J gene TRBJ2-7; unclear D gene. The specimen was CD4+ or CD8+ T cells sorted from blood, collected in a trial of the OX40 agonist ivuxolimab. CDR3 DNA: TGTGCCAGCTCACCACCGCTAACAACCTACGAGCAGTACTTC. Translating it yields CASSPPLTTYEQYF.